This TCR beta chain was sequenced in a study of cytomegalovirus exposure and HLA in healthy donors. PCR involved 60 Vbeta and 13 Jbeta primers. Some clones are missing from TCRdb's copy, which holds only in-frame ones; the method was immunoSEQ multiplex PCR. Of 200,000 to 300,000 clones in the sample, about 85% were seen once. The study, taken as a whole, reports: Later analysis placed DRB1 highest and HLA-C lowest in TCR association rates, which differed by HLA locus. Relative to equally common others, HLA-associated TCR beta chains showed greater clonal expansion in a later analysis.

In germline, CDR1 is SGHDN, CDR2 FVKESK. The CDR3 covers 14 residues. The V end was cut by 1 base, the J end by 1 base, with 4 bases between. About this clone itself: Its antigen is unknown.

The chain has TRBV14 and TRBJ2-2; unclear D gene. The TCR sequence derives from a girl aged 2-15 years in good health and CMV-seronegative. The sequenced sample consisted of PBMCs. CDR3 nucleotide sequence: TGTGCCAGCAGCCAAGCGTTGAACACCGGGGAGCTGTTTTTT. Protein product: CASSQALNTGELFF.